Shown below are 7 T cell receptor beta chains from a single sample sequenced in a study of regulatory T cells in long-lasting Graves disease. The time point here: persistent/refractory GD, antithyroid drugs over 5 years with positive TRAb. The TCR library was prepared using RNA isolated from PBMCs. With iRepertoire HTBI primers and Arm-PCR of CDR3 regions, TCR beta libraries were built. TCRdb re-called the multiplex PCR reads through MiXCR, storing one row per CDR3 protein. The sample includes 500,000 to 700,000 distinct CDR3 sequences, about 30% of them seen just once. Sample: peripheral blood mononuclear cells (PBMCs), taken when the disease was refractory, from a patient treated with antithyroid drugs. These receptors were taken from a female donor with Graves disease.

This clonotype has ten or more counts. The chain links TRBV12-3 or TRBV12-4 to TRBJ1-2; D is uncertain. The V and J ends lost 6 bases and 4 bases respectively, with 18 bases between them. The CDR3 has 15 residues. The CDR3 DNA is TGTGCCAGCAGCGGAGAACGGGGAGACCGCTATGGCTACACCTTC. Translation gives CASSGERGDRYGYTF.

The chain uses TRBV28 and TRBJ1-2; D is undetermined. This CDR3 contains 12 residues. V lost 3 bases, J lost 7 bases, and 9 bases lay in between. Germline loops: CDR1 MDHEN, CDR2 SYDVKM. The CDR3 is CASSFLRSGYTF. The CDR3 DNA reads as TGTGCCAGCAGTTTCCTCCGCAGTGGCTACACCTTC.

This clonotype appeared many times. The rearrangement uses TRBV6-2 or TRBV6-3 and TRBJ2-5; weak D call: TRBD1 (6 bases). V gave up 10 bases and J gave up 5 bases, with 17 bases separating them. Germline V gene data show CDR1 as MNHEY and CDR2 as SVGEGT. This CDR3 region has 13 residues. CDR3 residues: CATRGPVLETQYF. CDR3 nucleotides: TGTGCCACCAGGGGTCCCGTTTTGGAGACCCAGTACTTC.

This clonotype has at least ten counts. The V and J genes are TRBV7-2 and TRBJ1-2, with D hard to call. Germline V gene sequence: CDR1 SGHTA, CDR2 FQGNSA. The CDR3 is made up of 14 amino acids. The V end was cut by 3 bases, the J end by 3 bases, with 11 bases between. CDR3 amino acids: CASSFDNGDYGYTF. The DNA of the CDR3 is TGTGCCAGCAGCTTCGACAACGGGGACTATGGCTACACCTTC.

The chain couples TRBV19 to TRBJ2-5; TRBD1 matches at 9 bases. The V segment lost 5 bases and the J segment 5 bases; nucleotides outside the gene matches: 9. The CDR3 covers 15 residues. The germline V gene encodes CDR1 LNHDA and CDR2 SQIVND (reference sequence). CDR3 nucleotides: TGTGCCAGTAGTCAATCCGGGACAGGGCGGGAGACCCAGTACTTC. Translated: CASSQSGTGRETQYF.

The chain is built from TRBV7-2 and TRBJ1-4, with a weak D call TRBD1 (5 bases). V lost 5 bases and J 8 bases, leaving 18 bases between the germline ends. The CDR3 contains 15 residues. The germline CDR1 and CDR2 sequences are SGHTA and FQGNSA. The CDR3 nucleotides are TGTGCCAGCAGCCCTTGGGGGGGATTTAACGAAAAACTGTTTTTT. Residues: CASSPWGGFNEKLFF.

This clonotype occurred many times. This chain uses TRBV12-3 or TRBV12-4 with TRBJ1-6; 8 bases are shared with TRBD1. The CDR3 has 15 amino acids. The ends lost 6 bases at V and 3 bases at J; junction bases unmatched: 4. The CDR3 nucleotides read TGTGCCAGCAGACCAGGGGGCGACTATAATTCACCCCTCCACTTT. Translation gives CASRPGGDYNSPLHF.